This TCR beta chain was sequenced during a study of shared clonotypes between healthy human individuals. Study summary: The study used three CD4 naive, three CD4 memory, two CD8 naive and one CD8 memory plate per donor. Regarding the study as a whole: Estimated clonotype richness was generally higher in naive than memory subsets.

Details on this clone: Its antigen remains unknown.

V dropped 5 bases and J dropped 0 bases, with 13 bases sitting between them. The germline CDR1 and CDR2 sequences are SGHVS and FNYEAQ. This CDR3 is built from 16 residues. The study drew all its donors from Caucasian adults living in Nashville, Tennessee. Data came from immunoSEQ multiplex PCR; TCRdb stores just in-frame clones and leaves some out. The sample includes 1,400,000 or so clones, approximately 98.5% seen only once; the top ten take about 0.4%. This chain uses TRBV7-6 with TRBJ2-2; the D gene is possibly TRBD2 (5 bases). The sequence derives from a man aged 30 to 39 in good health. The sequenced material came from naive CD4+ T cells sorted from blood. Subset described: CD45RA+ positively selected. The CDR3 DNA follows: TGTGCCAGCAGCCCCCTAAGCGGCACGAACACCGGGGAGCTGTTTTTT. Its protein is CASSPLSGTNTGELFF.